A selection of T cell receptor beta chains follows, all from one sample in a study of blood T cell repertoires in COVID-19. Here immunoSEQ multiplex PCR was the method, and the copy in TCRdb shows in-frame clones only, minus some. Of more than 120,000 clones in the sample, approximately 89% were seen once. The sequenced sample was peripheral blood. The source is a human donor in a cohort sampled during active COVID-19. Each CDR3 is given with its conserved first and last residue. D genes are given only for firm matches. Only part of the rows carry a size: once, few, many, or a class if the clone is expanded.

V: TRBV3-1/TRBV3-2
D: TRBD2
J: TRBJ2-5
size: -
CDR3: CASRQRGGGETQYF
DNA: TGTGCCAGCAGGCAGCGGGGCGGGGGAGAGACCCAGTACTTC

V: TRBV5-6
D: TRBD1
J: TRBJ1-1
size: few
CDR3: CASSLSRGDSAFF
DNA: TGTGCCAGCAGCTTGAGCAGGGGGGATAGTGCTTTCTTT

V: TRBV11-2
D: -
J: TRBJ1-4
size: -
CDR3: CASSLDLPQRGEKLFF
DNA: TGTGCCAGCAGCTTAGATCTACCTCAACGGGGTGAAAAACTGTTTTTT

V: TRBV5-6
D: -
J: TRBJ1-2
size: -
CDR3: CASSSYSQANYGYTF
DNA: TGTGCCAGCAGCTCCTACAGTCAAGCTAACTATGGCTACACCTTC

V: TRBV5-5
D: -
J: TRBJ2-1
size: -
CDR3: CASSPGVSSYNEQFF
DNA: TGTGCCAGCAGCCCGGGTGTAAGCTCCTACAATGAGCAGTTCTTC

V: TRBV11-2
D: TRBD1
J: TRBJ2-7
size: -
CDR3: CASSLDIGQGGYEQYF
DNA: TGTGCCAGCAGCTTAGATATCGGACAGGGAGGCTACGAGCAGTACTTC

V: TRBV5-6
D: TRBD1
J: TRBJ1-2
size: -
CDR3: CASSLGQGLGYTF
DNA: TGTGCCAGCAGCTTGGGACAGGGACTCGGCTACACCTTC

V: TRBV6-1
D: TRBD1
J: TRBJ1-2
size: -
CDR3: CASSERPGQTFYGYTF
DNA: TGTGCCAGCAGTGAACGACCGGGACAGACTTTCTATGGCTACACCTTC

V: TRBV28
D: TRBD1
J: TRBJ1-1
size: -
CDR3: CASSLQGAPTEAFF
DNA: TGTGCCAGCAGTTTACAGGGGGCGCCCACTGAAGCTTTCTTT

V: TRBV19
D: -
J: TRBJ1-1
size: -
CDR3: CASSSPLSFTEAFF
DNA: TGTGCCAGTAGTTCCCCACTATCGTTTACTGAAGCTTTCTTT

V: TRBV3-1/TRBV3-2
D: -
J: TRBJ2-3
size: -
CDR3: CASSQVWGSASPSTDTQYF
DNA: TGTGCCAGCAGCCAAGTATGGGGTAGCGCGAGCCCTAGCACAGATACGCAGTATTTT

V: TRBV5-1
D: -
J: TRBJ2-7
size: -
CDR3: CASSFSRDSYEQYF
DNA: TGCGCCAGCAGCTTTTCCCGGGATTCCTACGAGCAGTACTTC

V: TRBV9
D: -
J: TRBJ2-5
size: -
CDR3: CASSAEGARRETQYF
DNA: TGTGCCAGCAGCGCGGAGGGGGCGAGGCGGGAGACCCAGTACTTC

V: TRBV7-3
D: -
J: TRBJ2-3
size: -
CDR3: CASSLNPQTDTQYF
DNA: TGTGCCAGCAGCTTAAACCCCCAGACAGATACGCAGTATTTT

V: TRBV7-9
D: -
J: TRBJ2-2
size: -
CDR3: CASSSHQFANTGELFF
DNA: TGTGCCAGCAGCTCCCACCAGTTTGCGAACACCGGGGAGCTGTTTTTT

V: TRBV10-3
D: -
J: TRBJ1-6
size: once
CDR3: CAAGAETNSPLHF
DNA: TGTGCCGCGGGGGCAGAAACGAATTCACCCCTCCACTTT

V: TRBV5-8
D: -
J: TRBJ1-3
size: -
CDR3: CASTPNPSSGNTIYF
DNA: TGTGCCAGCACCCCGAACCCGAGCTCTGGAAACACCATATATTTT